This T cell receptor beta chain was sequenced during a study of control samples from healthy donors and cancer patients. V lost 0 bases to trimming and J lost 1 base, with 7 bases between them. This CDR3 is built from 14 residues. Germline CDR1 and CDR2: SGHDT and YYEEEE. Produced via immunoSEQ multiplex PCR; TCRdb's table is partial and in-frame only. The data hold tens of thousands of clones, with roughly 89% observed a single time. This sequence was found in a middle-aged man in good health. Input material: blood. The chain joins TRBV5-6 to TRBJ1-2; TRBD1 is a possible D gene (5 bases). CDR3 bases: TGTGCCAGCAGCTTGGAGGGGATTAACTATGGCTACACCTTC. It codes for CASSLEGINYGYTF.